The clone carrying this T cell receptor beta chain was recorded only once. These data are taken from a study of blood T cell repertoires in COVID-19. On the study more broadly: Donors in the United States, Italy and Spain gave samples during acute or convalescent COVID-19.

V was pared by 1 base and J by 2 bases, with 9 bases between. The CDR3 spans 14 residues. Per the germline V gene, CDR1 is SEHNR and CDR2 is FQNEAQ (reference sequence). Original processing methods: Amplified reference gene primers provided the basis for estimating nucleated cell counts. TCRdb keeps only in-frame clones here, not all; method: immunoSEQ multiplex PCR. V and J calls and clone size are given by that table; D and trimming were obtained from the DNA. The data contain 70,000 or so clones, roughly 80% of them singletons. Recruited during active infection, patients (from Seattle) were subsequently followed longitudinally.

The specimen was peripheral blood. V gene TRBV7-9 combines with J gene TRBJ2-7; the D is unclear. This receptor was obtained from a man aged 60-69 years with COVID-19, enrolled during active disease. The CDR3 here is CASSLGQMPYEQYF. Written as DNA, the CDR3 is TGTGCCAGCAGCTTAGGTCAGATGCCCTACGAGCAGTACTTC.